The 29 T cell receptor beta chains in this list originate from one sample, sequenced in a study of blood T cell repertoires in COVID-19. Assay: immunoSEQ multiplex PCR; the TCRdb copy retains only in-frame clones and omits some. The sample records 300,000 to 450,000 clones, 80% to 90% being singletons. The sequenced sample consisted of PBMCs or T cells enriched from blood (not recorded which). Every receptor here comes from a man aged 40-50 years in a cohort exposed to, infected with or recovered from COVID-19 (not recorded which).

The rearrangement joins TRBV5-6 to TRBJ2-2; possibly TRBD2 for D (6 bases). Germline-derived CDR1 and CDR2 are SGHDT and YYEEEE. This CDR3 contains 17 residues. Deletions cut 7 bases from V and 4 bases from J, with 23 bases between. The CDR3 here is CASCKMSGRELTGELFF. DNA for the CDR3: TGTGCCAGCTGCAAAATGTCAGGGCGGGAACTCACCGGGGAGCTGTTTTTT.

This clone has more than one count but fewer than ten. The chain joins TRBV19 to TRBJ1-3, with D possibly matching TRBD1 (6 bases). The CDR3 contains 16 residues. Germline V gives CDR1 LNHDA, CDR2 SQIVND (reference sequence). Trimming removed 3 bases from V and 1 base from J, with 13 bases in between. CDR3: CASSIQGKASGNTIYF. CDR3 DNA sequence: TGTGCCAGTAGTATCCAGGGGAAAGCTTCTGGAAACACCATATATTTT. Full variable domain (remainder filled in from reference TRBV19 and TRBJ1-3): DGGITQSPKYLFRKEGQNVTLSCEQNLNHDAMYWYRQDPGQGLRLIYYSQIVNDFQKGDIAEGYSVSREKKESFPLTVTSAQKNPTAFYLCASSIQGKASGNTIYFGEGSWLTVV.

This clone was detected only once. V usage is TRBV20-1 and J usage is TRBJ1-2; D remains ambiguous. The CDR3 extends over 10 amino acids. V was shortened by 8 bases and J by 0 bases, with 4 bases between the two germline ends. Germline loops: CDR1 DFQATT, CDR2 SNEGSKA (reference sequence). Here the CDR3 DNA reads TGCAGTACAGCTAACTATGGCTACACCTTC. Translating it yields CSTANYGYTF.

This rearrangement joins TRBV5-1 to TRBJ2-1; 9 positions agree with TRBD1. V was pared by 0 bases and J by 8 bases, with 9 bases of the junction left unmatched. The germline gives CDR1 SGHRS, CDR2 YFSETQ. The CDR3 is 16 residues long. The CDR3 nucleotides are TGCGCCAGCAGCTTGGGAGGGAGAAACAGGGGGCATGAGCAGTTCTTC. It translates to CASSLGGRNRGHEQFF.

The CDR3 nucleotides are TGTGCCAGCCGACCGGGACTAGCGTATCAAGAGACCCAGTACTTC. This translates into CASRPGLAYQETQYF. The genes are TRBV18 and TRBJ2-5; 10 bases are shared with TRBD2. The CDR3 has 15 amino acids. J was trimmed by 2 bases and V by 8 bases; bases with no gene match: 8. CDR1 is KGHSH and CDR2 is LQKENI in the germline V gene.

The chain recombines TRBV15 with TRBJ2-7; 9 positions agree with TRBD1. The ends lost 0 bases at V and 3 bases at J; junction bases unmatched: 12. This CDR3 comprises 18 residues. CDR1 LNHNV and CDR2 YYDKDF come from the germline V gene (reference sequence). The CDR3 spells CATSRDYAGTGIRYEQYF. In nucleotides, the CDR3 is TGTGCCACCAGCAGAGATTACGCCGGGACAGGGATCCGCTACGAGCAGTACTTC. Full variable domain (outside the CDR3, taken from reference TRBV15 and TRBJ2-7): DAMVIQNPRYQVTQFGKPVTLSCSQTLNHNVMYWYQQKSSQAPKLLFHYYDKDFNNEADTPDNFQSRRPNTSFCFLDIRSPGLGDTAMYLCATSRDYAGTGIRYEQYFGPGTRLTVT.

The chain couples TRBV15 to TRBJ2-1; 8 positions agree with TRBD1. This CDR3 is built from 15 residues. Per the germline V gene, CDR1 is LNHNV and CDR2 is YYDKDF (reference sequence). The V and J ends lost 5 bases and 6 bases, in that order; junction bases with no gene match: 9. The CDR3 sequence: CATSPRTGTGNEQFF. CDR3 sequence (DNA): TGTGCCACCAGCCCTCGGACAGGGACGGGCAATGAGCAGTTCTTC.

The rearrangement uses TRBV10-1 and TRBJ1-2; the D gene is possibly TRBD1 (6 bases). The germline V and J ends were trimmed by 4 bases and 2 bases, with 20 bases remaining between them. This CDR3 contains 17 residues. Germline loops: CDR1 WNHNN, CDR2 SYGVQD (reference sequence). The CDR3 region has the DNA TGCGCCAGCAGTGTGGGGGTAAGGGGGATGGCGAACTATGGCTACACCTTC. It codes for CASSVGVRGMANYGYTF.

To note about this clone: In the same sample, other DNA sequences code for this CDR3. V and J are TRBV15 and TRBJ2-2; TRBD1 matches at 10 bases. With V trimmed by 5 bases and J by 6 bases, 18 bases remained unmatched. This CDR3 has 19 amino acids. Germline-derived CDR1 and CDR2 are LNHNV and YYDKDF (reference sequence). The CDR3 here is CATSRSGTGDRGRPGELFF. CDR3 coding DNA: TGTGCCACCAGCCGATCCGGGACAGGGGATAGGGGGAGGCCCGGGGAGCTGTTTTTT.

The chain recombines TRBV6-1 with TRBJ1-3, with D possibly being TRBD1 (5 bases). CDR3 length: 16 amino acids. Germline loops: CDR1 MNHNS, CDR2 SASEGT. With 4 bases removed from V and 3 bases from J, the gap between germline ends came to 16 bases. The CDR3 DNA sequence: TGTGCCAGCAGTGGGGGACCCGGAGGGAGTGGAAACACCATATATTTT. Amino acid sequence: CASSGGPGGSGNTIYF.

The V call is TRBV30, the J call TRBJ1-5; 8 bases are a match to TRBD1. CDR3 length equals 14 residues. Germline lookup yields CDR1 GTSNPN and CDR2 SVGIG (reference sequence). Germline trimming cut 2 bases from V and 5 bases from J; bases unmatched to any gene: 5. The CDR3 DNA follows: TGTGCCTGGAGTAGGACAGGGATAGATCAGCCCCAGCATTTT. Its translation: CAWSRTGIDQPQHF.

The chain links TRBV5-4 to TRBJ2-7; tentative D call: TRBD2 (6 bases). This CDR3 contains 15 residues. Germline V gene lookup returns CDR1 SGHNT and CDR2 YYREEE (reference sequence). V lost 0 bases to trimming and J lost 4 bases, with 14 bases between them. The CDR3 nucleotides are TGTGCCAGCAGCTTGGGGGGCGGGAACATTTACGAGCAGTACTTC. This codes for CASSLGGGNIYEQYF.

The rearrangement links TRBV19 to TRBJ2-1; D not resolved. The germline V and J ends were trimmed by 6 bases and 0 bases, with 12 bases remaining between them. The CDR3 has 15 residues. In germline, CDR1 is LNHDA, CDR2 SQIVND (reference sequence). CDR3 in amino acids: CASSRSAGSYNEQFF. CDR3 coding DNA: TGTGCCAGTAGCCGTTCGGCAGGCTCCTACAATGAGCAGTTCTTC.

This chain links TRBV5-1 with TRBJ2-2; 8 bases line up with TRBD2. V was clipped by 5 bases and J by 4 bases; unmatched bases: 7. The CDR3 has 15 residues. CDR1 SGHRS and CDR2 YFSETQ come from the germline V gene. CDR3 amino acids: CASRGGLVPTGELFF. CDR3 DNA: TGCGCCAGCAGGGGGGGACTAGTTCCCACCGGGGAGCTGTTTTTT.

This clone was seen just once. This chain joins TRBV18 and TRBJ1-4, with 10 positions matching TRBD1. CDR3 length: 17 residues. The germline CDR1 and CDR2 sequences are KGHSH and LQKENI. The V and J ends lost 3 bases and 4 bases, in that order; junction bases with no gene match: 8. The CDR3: CASSPIRTGGHNEKLFF. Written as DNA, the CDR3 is TGTGCCAGCTCACCTATAAGGACAGGGGGACATAATGAAAAACTGTTTTTT.

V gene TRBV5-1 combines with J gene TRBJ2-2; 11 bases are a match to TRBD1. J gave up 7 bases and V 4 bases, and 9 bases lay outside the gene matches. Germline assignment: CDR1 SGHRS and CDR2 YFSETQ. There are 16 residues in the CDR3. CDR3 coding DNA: TGCGCCAGCAGCATGTCCGGGACAGGGGGTCACGGGGAGCTGTTTTTT. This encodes CASSMSGTGGHGELFF.

For the CDR3, the DNA is TGTGCCAGCGGGGAGTCGGGGAGAGACGAGCAGTACTTC. Translated, it gives CASGESGRDEQYF. The rearrangement uses TRBV7-9 and TRBJ2-7, with a tentative D call TRBD2 (5 bases). The CDR3 sequence is 13 residues long. Germline V gives CDR1 SEHNR, CDR2 FQNEAQ (reference sequence). Trimming took off 8 bases at V and 5 bases at J, with 16 bases between the two ends.

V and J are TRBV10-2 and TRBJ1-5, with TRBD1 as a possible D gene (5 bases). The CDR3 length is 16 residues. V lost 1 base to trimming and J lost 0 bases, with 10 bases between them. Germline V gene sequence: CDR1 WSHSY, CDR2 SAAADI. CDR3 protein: CASSEWGEYSNQPQHF. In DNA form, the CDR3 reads TGCGCCAGCAGTGAGTGGGGCGAGTATAGCAATCAGCCCCAGCATTTT.

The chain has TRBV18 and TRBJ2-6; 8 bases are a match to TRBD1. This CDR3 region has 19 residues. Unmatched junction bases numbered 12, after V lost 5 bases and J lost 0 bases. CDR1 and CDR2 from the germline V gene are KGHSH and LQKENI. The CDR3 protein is CASSEYGQGTTSGANVLTF. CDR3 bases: TGTGCCAGCTCAGAATATGGACAGGGAACAACCTCTGGGGCCAACGTCCTGACTTTC.

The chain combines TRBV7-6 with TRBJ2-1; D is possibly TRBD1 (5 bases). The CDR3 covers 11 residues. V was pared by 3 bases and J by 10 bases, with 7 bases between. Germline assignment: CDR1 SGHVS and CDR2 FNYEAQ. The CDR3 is CASSFSGEQFF. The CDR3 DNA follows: TGTGCCAGCAGCTTCTCAGGGGAGCAGTTCTTC.

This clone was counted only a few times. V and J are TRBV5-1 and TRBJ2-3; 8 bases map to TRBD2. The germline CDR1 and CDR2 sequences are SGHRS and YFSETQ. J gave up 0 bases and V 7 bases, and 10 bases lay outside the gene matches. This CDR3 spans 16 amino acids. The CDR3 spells CASSPGGRASTDTQYF. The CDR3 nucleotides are TGCGCCAGCTCCCCGGGGGGGCGGGCTAGCACAGATACGCAGTATTTT.

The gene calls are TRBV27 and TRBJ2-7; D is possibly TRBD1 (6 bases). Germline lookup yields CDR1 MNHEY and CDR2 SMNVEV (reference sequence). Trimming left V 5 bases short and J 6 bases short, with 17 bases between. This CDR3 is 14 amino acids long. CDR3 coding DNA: TGTGCCAGCAGTCCCAACAGGGTGAGGGGCGAGCAGTACTTC. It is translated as CASSPNRVRGEQYF.

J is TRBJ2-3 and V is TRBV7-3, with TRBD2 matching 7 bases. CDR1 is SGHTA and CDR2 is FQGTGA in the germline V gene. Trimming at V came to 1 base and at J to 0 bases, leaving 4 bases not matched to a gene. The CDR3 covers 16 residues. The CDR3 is CASSLNPSGSTDTQYF. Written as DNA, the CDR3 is TGTGCCAGCAGCTTAAATCCTAGCGGCAGCACAGATACGCAGTATTTT. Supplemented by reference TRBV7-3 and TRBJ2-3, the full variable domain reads GAGVSQTPSNKVTEKGKYVELRCDPISGHTALYWYRQSLGQGPEFLIYFQGTGAADDSGLPNDRFFAVRPEGSVSTLKIQRTERGDSAVYLCASSLNPSGSTDTQYFGPGTRLTVL.

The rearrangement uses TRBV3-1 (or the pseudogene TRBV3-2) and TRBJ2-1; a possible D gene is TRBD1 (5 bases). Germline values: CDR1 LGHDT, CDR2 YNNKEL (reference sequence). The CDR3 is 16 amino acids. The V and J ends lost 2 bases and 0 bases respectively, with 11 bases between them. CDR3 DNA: TGTGCCAGCAGCCAACAACAGGCTTCCTCCTACAATGAGCAGTTCTTC. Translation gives CASSQQQASSYNEQFF.

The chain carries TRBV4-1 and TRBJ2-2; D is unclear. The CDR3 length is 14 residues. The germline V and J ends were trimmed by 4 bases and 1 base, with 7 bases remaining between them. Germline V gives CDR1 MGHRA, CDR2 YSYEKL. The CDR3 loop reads CASSRRQNTGELFF. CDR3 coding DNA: TGCGCCAGCAGCCGCCGACAGAACACCGGGGAGCTGTTTTTT.

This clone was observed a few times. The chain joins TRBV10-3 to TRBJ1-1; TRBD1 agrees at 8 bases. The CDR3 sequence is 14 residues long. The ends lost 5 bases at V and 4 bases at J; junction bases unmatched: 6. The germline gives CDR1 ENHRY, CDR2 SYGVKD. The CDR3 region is CAISLTDRATEAFF. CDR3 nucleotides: TGTGCCATCAGTCTAACGGACAGGGCCACTGAAGCTTTCTTT.

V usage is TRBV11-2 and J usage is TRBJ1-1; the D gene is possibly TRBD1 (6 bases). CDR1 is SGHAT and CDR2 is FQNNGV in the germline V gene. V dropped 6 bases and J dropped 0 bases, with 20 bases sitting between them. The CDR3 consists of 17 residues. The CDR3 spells CASSQGGTSSMNTEAFF. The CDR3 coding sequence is TGTGCCAGCAGTCAAGGGGGTACTTCGAGCATGAACACTGAAGCTTTCTTT.

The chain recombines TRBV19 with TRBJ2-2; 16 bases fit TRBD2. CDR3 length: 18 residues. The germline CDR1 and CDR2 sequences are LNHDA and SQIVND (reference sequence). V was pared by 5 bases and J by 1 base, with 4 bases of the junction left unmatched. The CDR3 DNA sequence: TGTGCCAGTAGTGGGGGACTAGCGGGAGGGATGAACACCGGGGAGCTGTTTTTT. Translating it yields CASSGGLAGGMNTGELFF.

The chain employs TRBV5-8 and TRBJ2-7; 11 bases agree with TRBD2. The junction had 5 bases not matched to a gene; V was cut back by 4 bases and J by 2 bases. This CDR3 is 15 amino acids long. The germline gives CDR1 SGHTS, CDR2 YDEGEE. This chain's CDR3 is CASSPLAGGAYEQYF. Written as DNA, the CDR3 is TGTGCCAGCAGCCCGTTAGCGGGAGGGGCCTACGAGCAGTACTTC.